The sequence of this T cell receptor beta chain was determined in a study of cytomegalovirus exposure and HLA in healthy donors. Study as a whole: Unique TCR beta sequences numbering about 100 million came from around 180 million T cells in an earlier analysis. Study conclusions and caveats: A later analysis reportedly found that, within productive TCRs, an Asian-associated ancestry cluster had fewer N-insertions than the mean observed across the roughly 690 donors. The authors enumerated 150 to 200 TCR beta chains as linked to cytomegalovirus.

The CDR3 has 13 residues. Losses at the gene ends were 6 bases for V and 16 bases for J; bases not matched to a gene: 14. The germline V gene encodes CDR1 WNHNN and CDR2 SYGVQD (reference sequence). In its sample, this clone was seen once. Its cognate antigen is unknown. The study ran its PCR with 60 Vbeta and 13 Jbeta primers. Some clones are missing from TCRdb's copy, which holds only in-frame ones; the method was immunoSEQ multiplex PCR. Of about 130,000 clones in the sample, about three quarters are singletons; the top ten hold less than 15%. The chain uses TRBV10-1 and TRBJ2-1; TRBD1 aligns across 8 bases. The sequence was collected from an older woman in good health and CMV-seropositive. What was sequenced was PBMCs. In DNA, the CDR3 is TGCGCCAGCAGCCTGGGGGGACGGGACAGGTCCTTCTTC. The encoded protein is CASSLGGRDRSFF.